These 5 T cell receptor beta chains were sequenced from one sample in a study of sequential checkpoint blockade in melanoma. Assay: immunoSEQ multiplex PCR; the TCRdb copy retains only in-frame clones and omits some. The sample has approximately 2,700 clones, approximately 17% seen once; the top ten hold around 20%. Treatment indicated: randomized to nivolumab then ipilimumab (arm A) or the reverse (arm B). The input for sequencing was tumor tissue (inferred from file names), taken from a patient given nivolumab and ipilimumab in sequence. The source of these receptors is a human donor with melanoma.

This clone occurred many times. The V and J genes are TRBV11-3 and TRBJ2-1; 9 positions match TRBD2. After removal of 4 bases from V and 6 bases from J, the junction contained 7 bases not matched to a gene. Germline-derived CDR1 and CDR2 are SGHNT and YENEEA. The CDR3 is made up of 15 amino acids. DNA for the CDR3: TGTGCCAGCAGCTCCGAACTAGCGGGTACCAATGAGCAGTTCTTC. This gives the protein CASSSELAGTNEQFF.

The chain couples TRBV5-1 to TRBJ2-1; D is perhaps TRBD1 (6 bases). CDR3 length: 14 amino acids. Trimming took off 4 bases at V and 6 bases at J, with 14 bases between the two ends. Looked up from germline, CDR1 is SGHRS and CDR2 is YFSETQ. The CDR3 loop reads CASSASGTSNEQFF. The CDR3 DNA is TGCGCCAGCAGCGCCTCCGGGACAAGCAATGAGCAGTTCTTC.

Many counts were recorded for this clone. J is TRBJ2-3 and V is TRBV7-1, with D perhaps assigned TRBD1 or TRBD2 (6 bases each). TRBV7-1 is annotated as an ORF whose role is uncertain. The V end was cut by 4 bases, the J end by 2 bases, with 13 bases between. The CDR3 has 15 amino acids. This chain's CDR3 is CASSLRGVPTDTQYF. Written as DNA, the CDR3 is TGTGCCAGCAGCTTAAGGGGGGTCCCCACAGATACGCAGTATTTT.

This clone ranks as large (0.1 to 1%). V is TRBV6-8 and J is TRBJ2-7, with 9 bases lining up with TRBD2. Germline-derived CDR1 and CDR2 are MNHGY and SAAAGT. The CDR3 has 15 amino acids. The V gene end was trimmed by 6 bases and the J gene end by 4 bases; junction bases not matched to a gene: 10. Written as DNA, the CDR3 is TGTGCCAGCAGCCCAATCCGCGGGGGGGCTTACGAGCAGTACTTC. Protein product: CASSPIRGGAYEQYF.

In its sample, this clone was seen a few times. The chain uses TRBV23-1 and TRBJ1-5; 8 nucleotides agree with TRBD1. TRBV23-1 belongs to the ORF category, with a function that is uncertain. This CDR3 is 15 amino acids long. Trimming took 6 bases from V and 6 from J; bases not matched to a gene: 10. DNA of the CDR3: TGCGCCAGCAGCCAGGAAGCAGGGGGCGGTCAGCCCCAGCATTTT. As protein: CASSQEAGGGQPQHF.